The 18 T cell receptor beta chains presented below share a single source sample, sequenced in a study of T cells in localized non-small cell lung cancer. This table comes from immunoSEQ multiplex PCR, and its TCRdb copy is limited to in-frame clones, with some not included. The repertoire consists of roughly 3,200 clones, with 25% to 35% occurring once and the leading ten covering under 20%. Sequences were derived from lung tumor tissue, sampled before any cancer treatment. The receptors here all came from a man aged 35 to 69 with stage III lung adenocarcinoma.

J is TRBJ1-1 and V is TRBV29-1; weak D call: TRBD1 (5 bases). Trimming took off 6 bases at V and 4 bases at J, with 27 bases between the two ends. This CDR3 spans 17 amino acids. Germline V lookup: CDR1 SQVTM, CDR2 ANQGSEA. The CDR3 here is CSVHPEGLPIFGTEAFF. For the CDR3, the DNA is TGCAGCGTGCACCCCGAGGGGCTTCCCATTTTTGGCACTGAAGCTTTCTTT. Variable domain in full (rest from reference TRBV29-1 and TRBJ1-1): SAVISQKPSRDICQRGTSLTIQCQVDSQVTMMFWYRQQPGQSLTLIATANQGSEATYESGFVIDKFPISRPNLTFSTLTVSNMSPEDSSIYLCSVHPEGLPIFGTEAFFGQGTRLTVV.

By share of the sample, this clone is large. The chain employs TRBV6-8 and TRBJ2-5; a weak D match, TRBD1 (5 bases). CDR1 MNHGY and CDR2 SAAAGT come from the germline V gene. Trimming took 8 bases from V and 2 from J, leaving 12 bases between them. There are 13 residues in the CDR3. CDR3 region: CASARVRQETQYF. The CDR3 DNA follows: TGTGCCAGCGCCAGGGTTAGGCAAGAGACCCAGTACTTC.

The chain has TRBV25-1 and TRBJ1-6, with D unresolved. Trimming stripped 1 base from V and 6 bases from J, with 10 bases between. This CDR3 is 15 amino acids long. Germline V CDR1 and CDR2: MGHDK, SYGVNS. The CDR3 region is CASSESWESNSPLHF. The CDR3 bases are TGTGCCAGCAGTGAATCTTGGGAATCTAATTCACCCCTCCACTTT.

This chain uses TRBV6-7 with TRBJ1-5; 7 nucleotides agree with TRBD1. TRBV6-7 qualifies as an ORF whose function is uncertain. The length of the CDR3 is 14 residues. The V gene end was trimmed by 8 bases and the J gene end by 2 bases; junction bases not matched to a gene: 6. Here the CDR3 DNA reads TGTGCCAGCGAAATTGGACAGGGCAATCAGCCCCAGCATTTT. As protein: CASEIGQGNQPQHF.

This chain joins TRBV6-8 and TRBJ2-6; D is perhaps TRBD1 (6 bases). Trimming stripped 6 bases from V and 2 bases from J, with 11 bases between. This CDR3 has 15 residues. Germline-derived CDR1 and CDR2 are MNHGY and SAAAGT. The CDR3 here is CASRSNRAGANVLTF. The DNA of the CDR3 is TGTGCCAGCAGGTCGAACAGGGCTGGGGCCAACGTCCTGACTTTC.

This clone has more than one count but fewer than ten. CDR3 DNA sequence: TGTGCCAGTAGTCGGACAGGGGATTCGGAAGAGCAGTACTTC. Protein product: CASSRTGDSEEQYF. The J gene is TRBJ2-7, the V gene TRBV19, with 9 bases matching TRBD1. J lost 7 bases, V lost 5 bases, and 9 bases had no gene match. This CDR3 comprises 14 residues. Germline lookup yields CDR1 LNHDA and CDR2 SQIVND (reference sequence).

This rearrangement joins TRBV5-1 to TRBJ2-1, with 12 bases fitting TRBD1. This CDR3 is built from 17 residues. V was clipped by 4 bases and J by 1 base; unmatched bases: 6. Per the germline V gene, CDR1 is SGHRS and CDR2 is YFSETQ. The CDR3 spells CASSTGTGGGSYNEQFF. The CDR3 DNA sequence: TGCGCCAGCAGCACAGGGACAGGGGGCGGTTCCTACAATGAGCAGTTCTTC.

CDR3 DNA sequence: TGTGCCAGCTCTCCGCAAGGGAGTCCCTACGAGCAGTACTTC. Protein product: CASSPQGSPYEQYF. The chain joins TRBV18 to TRBJ2-7; tentatively, D is TRBD2 (5 bases). V was pared by 6 bases and J by 2 bases, with 14 bases between. Germline V gene lookup returns CDR1 KGHSH and CDR2 LQKENI. This CDR3 region has 14 residues.

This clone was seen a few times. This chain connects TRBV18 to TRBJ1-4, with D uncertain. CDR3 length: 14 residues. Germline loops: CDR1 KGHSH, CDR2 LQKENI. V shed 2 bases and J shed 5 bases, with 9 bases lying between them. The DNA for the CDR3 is TGTGCCAGCTCACCATATGAAGGAAATGAAAAACTGTTTTTT. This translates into CASSPYEGNEKLFF. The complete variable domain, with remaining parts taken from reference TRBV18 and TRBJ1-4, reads NAGVMQNPRHLVRRRGQEARLRCSPMKGHSHVYWYRQLPEEGLKFMVYLQKENIIDESGMPKERFSAEFPKEGPSILRIQQVVRGDSAAYFCASSPYEGNEKLFFGSGTQLSVL.

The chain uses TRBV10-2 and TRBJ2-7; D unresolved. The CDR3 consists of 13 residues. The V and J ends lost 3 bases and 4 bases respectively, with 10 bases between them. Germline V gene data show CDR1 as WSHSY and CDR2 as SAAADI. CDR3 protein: CASSDRWDYEQYV. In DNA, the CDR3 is TGCGCCAGCAGTGATCGTTGGGATTACGAGCAGTACGTC.

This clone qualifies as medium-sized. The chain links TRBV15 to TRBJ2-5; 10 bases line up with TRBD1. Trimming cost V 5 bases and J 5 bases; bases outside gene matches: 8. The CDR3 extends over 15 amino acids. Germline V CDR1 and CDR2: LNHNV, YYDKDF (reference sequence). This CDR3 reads CATSLVGQGSETQYF. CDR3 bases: TGTGCCACCAGCCTGGTGGGACAGGGGAGCGAGACCCAGTACTTC.

The CDR3 sequence is CASKTGGPGNTIYF. The DNA for the CDR3 is TGTGCCAGCAAGACAGGGGGCCCTGGAAACACCATATATTTT. The V and J genes are TRBV2 and TRBJ1-3; 10 bases fit TRBD1. Per the germline V gene, CDR1 is SNHLY and CDR2 is FYNNEI. The CDR3 extends over 14 amino acids. V lost 7 bases to trimming and J lost 2 bases; unmatched junction nucleotides: 2.

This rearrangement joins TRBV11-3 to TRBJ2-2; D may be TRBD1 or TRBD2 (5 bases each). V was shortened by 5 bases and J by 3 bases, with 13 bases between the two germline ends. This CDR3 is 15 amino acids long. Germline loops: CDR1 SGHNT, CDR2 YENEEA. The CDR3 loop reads CASSQRDRDTGELFF. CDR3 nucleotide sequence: TGTGCCAGCAGCCAACGGGACCGAGACACCGGGGAGCTGTTTTTT. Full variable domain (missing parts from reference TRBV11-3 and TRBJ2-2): EAGVVQSPRYKIIEKKQPVAFWCNPISGHNTLYWYLQNLGQGPELLIRYENEEAVDDSQLPKDRFSAERLKGVDSTLKIQPAELGDSAVYLCASSQRDRDTGELFFGEGSRLTVL.

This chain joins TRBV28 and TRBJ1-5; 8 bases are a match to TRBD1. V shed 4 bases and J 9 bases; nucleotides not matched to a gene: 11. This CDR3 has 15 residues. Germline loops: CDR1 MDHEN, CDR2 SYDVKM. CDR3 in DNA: TGTGCCAGCAGTTCTTTCGACAGGGGAGTTTCGCCCCAGCATTTT. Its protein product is CASSSFDRGVSPQHF.

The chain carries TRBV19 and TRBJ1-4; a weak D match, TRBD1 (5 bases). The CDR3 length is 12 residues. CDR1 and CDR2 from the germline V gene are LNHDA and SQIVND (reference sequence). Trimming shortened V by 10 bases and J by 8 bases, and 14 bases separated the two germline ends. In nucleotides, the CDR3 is TGTGCCACCCGAAGGGGTAAAGAAAAACTGTTTTTT. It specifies CATRRGKEKLFF.

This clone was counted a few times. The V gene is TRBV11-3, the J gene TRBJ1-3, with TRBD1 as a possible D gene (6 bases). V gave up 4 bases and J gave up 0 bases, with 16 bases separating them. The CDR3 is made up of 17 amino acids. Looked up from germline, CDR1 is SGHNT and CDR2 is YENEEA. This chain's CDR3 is CASSYPKQGLSGNTIYF. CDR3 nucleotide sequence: TGTGCCAGCAGCTACCCTAAACAGGGACTCTCTGGAAACACCATATATTTT.

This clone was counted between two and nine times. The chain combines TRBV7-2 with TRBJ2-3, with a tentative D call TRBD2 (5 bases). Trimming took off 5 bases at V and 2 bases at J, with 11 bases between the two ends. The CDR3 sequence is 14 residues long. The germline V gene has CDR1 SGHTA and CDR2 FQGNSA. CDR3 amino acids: CASSGGLSTDTQYF. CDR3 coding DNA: TGTGCCAGCAGCGGCGGACTGTCCACAGATACGCAGTATTTT.

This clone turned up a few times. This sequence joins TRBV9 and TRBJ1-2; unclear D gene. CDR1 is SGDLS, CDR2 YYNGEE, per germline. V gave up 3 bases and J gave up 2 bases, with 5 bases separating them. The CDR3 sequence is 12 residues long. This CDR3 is CASSALNYGYTF. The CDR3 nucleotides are TGTGCCAGCAGCGCCCTGAACTATGGCTACACCTTC.